This TCR beta chain is from a study of cytomegalovirus exposure and HLA in healthy donors (dated by TCRdb to the late 2010s). The study in broad terms: The approximately 710 repertoires of the first cohort and the 120 or so validation repertoires were produced on the same platform, according to a later analysis. The study was designed to test whether signatures of past pathogen exposure could be identified by cataloging public T cell receptors. In addition to the first cohort of 666 subjects, a separate validation cohort of under 150 different subjects was used. To predict cytomegalovirus infection status, the study brought together high-throughput TCR immunosequencing, statistical association of individual TCRs with disease status, and machine learning.

On this clone: Its antigen remains unidentified. No base quality values were provided; no much bigger clone lies one nucleotide off.

The paper's findings and limits, for the study overall: The classifier was reported to diagnose cytomegalovirus status with high specificity and sensitivity in both the original and validation cohorts. A later analysis lacked HLA typing for the validation cohort, so it scored co-occurrence in that cohort across all 120 or so repertoires. In the study, roughly 160 TCR beta chains were listed as associated with cytomegalovirus. The authors suggested that the approach could potentially be extended to other disease states and immunological phenotypes. A later analysis found that TCRs clustered in the first cohort also tended to co-occur in the roughly 120 validation repertoires, with approximately 95% of cluster scores above 0. Most TCR sequences were seen in very few donors, while some public TCRs were found in many individuals. A few of the identified cytomegalovirus-associated TCR beta chains were confirmed in vitro to be specific for cytomegalovirus antigens.

The library was built by means of the immunoSEQ multiplex PCR assay. In the authors' own workflow: A statistical classification framework was built to diagnose cytomegalovirus status from the catalog of TCR beta chain sequences. In its TCRdb copy, this immuneACCESS table keeps in-frame sequences only and misses some clones. Where compared with another copy, unresolved V genes explain less than half of these, and the others have no known cause. That table is the source of V, J and clone size, and D and trimming were worked out from the DNA. The sample table holds about 63,000 clones, of which approximately 95% were seen once. Approximately 6.8% of the sample is held by the ten biggest clonotypes. The donors were included in the validation cohort of over a hundred subjects, a group kept apart from the roughly 680-subject first cohort. Measured from the cysteine to the phenylalanine, the CDR3 is 15 residues long. This entry keeps only the CDR3 DNA: 45 bases, framed from base 1. Taken from the germline V gene, the CDR1 and CDR2 loops are SGHAT and FQNNGV. After removal of 5 bases from V and 0 bases from J, the junction retains 5 bases not matched to a gene.

Here the chain combines TRBV11-2 and TRBJ2-7; a stretch of 9 junction bases matches TRBD2. Material for sequencing was PBMCs. The clonotype comes from a woman aged 18-29 years in good health and CMV-seropositive. The CDR3 sequence is CASSPSGTVSYEQYF. The nucleotides are TGTGCCAGCAGCCCTAGCGGGACAGTCTCCTACGAGCAGTACTTC.